This T cell receptor (beta chain) emerged from a study of OX40 agonist ivuxolimab in advanced cancers. Study in general: Partial responses, seen in three patients, involved one hepatocellular carcinoma and two cutaneous melanomas.

Regarding the study as a whole: Low levels of normalized T-cell clonal expansion also appeared in some nonresponders. Patients with a partial response at 0.1-3.0 mg/kg had among the lowest clonal expansion.

Patients who had autoimmune disease history or got systemic immunosuppression were left out. This clone has only one observation. Its specificity is not known. Clones were sequenced by immunoSEQ multiplex PCR, and TCRdb holds only the in-frame ones, with some missing. The sample includes around 100,000 clones, approximately 90% of them seen just once. Germline loops: CDR1 MGHRA, CDR2 YSYEKL. The CDR3 has 13 residues. V was pared by 8 bases and J by 6 bases, with 6 bases of the junction left unmatched. This clonotype originated in an adult with an advanced solid tumor such as melanoma, head and neck, liver or kidney cancer. The rearrangement links TRBV4-1 to TRBJ1-4; 7 nucleotides agree with TRBD1. Here the sequenced sample was CD4+ or CD8+ T cells sorted from blood, taken in a trial of the OX40 agonist ivuxolimab. The CDR3 reads CASSGQPHEKLFF. The CDR3 bases are TGCGCCAGCTCGGGACAGCCCCATGAAAAACTGTTTTTT.